This T cell receptor (beta chain) was observed in a study of blood T cell repertoires in COVID-19. The overall study: Sample material is recorded as cDNA or gDNA derived from T cells, B-cell-depleted T cells, or PBMCs.

This clone showed up just once. Participants came from roughly 23 US areas, aged roughly 18 to 95 years. Original processing notes: Reference gene primer amplification yielded estimated nucleated cell counts. Libraries were prepared by immunoSEQ multiplex PCR; TCRdb keeps only in-frame clonotypes and omits some of them. V and J calls and clone size come straight from that table; D and trimming were deduced from the DNA. The sample contains about 270,000 clones, roughly nine tenths of which appear only once. This TCR derives from a woman aged 18-35 years who had recovered from COVID-19. Input material: PBMCs or T cells enriched from blood (not recorded which).

The CDR3 bases are TGTGCCAGCAGTCCTGACAGGGGATCTTACAATGAGCAGTTCTTC. Translating gives CASSPDRGSYNEQFF. The V and J genes are TRBV6-5 and TRBJ2-1, with 8 nucleotides matching TRBD1. CDR3 size: 15 residues. The V and J ends lost 5 bases and 4 bases, in that order; junction bases with no gene match: 7. Germline V gene data show CDR1 as MNHEY and CDR2 as SVGAGI.